What follows are 17 T cell receptor beta chains derived from one specimen sequenced in a study of blood T cell repertoires in COVID-19. Repertoires were generated with immunoSEQ multiplex PCR, while TCRdb's copy carries only in-frame clones and drops some. Of 100,000 to 150,000 clones listed, over 75% are singletons. Sequencing was carried out using peripheral blood. These receptor sequences come from a man of 80 years or more with active or convalescent COVID-19.

The rearrangement joins TRBV29-1 to TRBJ2-3; D may be TRBD1 (5 bases). V lost 4 bases and J 6 bases, leaving 14 bases between the germline ends. CDR1 is SQVTM and CDR2 is ANQGSEA in the germline V gene. The CDR3 contains 13 residues. The CDR3 here is CSVVGRVRDTQYF. The CDR3 DNA reads as TGCAGCGTTGTGGGCAGGGTAAGGGATACGCAGTATTTT.

This clone was counted a single time. The rearrangement uses TRBV7-9 and TRBJ1-1; no definite D call. The CDR3 has 14 residues. V was shortened by 1 base and J by 8 bases, with 14 bases between the two germline ends. CDR1 and CDR2 from the germline V gene are SEHNR and FQNEAQ (reference sequence). CDR3 protein: CASSLVTGYPEAFF. The CDR3 nucleotides read TGTGCCAGCAGCTTAGTGACTGGGTACCCCGAAGCTTTCTTT.

Here the CDR3 reads CASSLIGGDSPLHF. The CDR3 bases are TGTGCCAGCAGCCTGATTGGAGGGGATTCACCCCTCCACTTT. The chain uses TRBV9 and TRBJ1-6; maybe TRBD1 (5 bases). V lost 4 bases to trimming and J lost 8 bases, with 13 bases between them. This CDR3 is built from 14 residues. Germline V gene lookup returns CDR1 SGDLS and CDR2 YYNGEE.

The chain links TRBV19 to TRBJ2-1, with 7 bases identical to TRBD2. J lost 9 bases, V lost 4 bases, and 3 bases had no gene match. Looked up from germline, CDR1 is LNHDA and CDR2 is SQIVND (reference sequence). This CDR3 is 12 amino acids long. The CDR3 DNA sequence: TGTGCCAGTAGTACGGGAGGCCTTGAGCAGTTCTTC. Amino acid sequence: CASSTGGLEQFF.

This sequence joins TRBV7-7 and TRBJ2-2; D perhaps matches TRBD1 (6 bases). V was shortened by 3 bases and J by 4 bases, with 12 bases between the two germline ends. The CDR3 length is 15 residues. CDR1 is SSHAT, CDR2 FNYEAQ, per germline (reference sequence). Here the CDR3 DNA reads TGTGCCAGCAGCTTTCAGGGGAGTCTCACCGGGGAGCTGTTTTTT. Residues: CASSFQGSLTGELFF.

This chain joins TRBV6-5 and TRBJ1-6; D call uncertain. This CDR3 spans 15 amino acids. Germline V gene lookup returns CDR1 MNHEY and CDR2 SVGAGI. Trimming shortened V by 6 bases and J by 3 bases, and 12 bases separated the two germline ends. The CDR3 loop is CASRDEGGYNSPLHF. The DNA for the CDR3 is TGTGCCAGCAGGGATGAAGGAGGCTATAATTCACCCCTCCACTTT.

The chain recombines TRBV6-5 with TRBJ1-5; 7 positions agree with TRBD1. Germline V gene data show CDR1 as MNHEY and CDR2 as SVGAGI. The CDR3 consists of 14 residues. V was pared by 6 bases and J by 10 bases, with 12 bases of the junction left unmatched. The CDR3 DNA reads as TGTGCCAGCAGAGTCACAGGGGTGGGATCACCCCAGCATTTT. It encodes CASRVTGVGSPQHF.

V is TRBV2 and J is TRBJ1-1; 9 nucleotides align to TRBD1. The CDR3 runs to 21 residues. After removal of 8 bases from V and 1 base from J, the junction contained 26 bases not matched to a gene. Germline V gene sequence: CDR1 SNHLY, CDR2 FYNNEI. The CDR3 here is CASGRLGQGRIGTGTNTEAFF. CDR3 bases: TGTGCCAGCGGCAGACTAGGACAGGGAAGAATAGGGACAGGGACGAACACTGAAGCTTTCTTT.

The rearrangement uses TRBV2 and TRBJ1-4; D call uncertain. Trimming took off 9 bases at V and 3 bases at J, with 11 bases between the two ends. The CDR3 covers 13 residues. CDR1 is SNHLY, CDR2 FYNNEI, per germline. CDR3 residues: CARALRANEKLFF. The CDR3 nucleotides read TGTGCCAGGGCATTGAGGGCTAATGAAAAACTGTTTTTT.

J is TRBJ2-5 and V is TRBV2, with TRBD2 matching 9 bases. After removal of 0 bases from V and 5 bases from J, the junction contained 7 bases not matched to a gene. The germline V gene encodes CDR1 SNHLY and CDR2 FYNNEI. The CDR3 is 16 residues long. This CDR3 reads CASSEAWGGGAETQYF. For the CDR3, the DNA is TGTGCCAGCAGTGAAGCGTGGGGCGGGGGGGCGGAGACCCAGTACTTC.

This clone was recorded once. V gene TRBV9 combines with J gene TRBJ1-1, with D possibly matching TRBD1 (5 bases). CDR3 length: 15 amino acids. Germline-derived CDR1 and CDR2 are SGDLS and YYNGEE. Trimming took 0 bases from V and 3 from J, leaving 12 bases between them. This CDR3 reads CASSVAGGVDTEAFF. CDR3 nucleotides: TGTGCCAGCAGCGTAGCGGGGGGAGTGGACACTGAAGCTTTCTTT.

This clone occurred a few times. CDR3 nucleotides: TGTGCCAGCAGCCAAGTCGTTAGGGGGGGGACCATATATTTT. It codes for CASSQVVRGGTIYF. This chain links TRBV3-1 (or the pseudogene TRBV3-2) with TRBJ1-3; a possible D gene is TRBD1 (6 bases). Trimming left V 1 base short and J 10 bases short, with 14 bases between. CDR1 and CDR2 (germline): LGHDT, YNNKEL (reference sequence). The CDR3 runs 14 residues.

This rearrangement joins TRBV5-6 to TRBJ2-1; 10 bases map to TRBD1. After removal of 3 bases from V and 13 bases from J, the junction contained 7 bases not matched to a gene. The germline gives CDR1 SGHDT, CDR2 YYEEEE. The CDR3 covers 13 residues. CDR3 coding DNA: TGTGCCAGCAGCTGGACAGGGGGTATAGGCCAGTTCTTC. Protein: CASSWTGGIGQFF.

The chain employs TRBV19 and TRBJ2-3, with 11 bases identical to TRBD2. The trim removed 3 bases at V and 6 bases at J, leaving 17 bases unmatched. CDR1 is LNHDA, CDR2 SQIVND, per germline (reference sequence). CDR3 size: 19 residues. This chain's CDR3 is CASSMRASGGQSQMDTQYF. The CDR3 coding sequence is TGTGCCAGTAGTATGCGGGCTAGCGGGGGGCAATCGCAAATGGATACGCAGTATTTT.

V and J are TRBV10-3 and TRBJ2-2; 12 positions match TRBD2. There are 16 residues in the CDR3. V was clipped by 7 bases and J by 1 base; unmatched bases: 4. Per germline, CDR1 ENHRY and CDR2 SYGVKD. CDR3 sequence reads: CAINALAGGNTGELFF. The CDR3 DNA follows: TGTGCCATCAACGCACTAGCGGGGGGGAACACCGGGGAGCTGTTTTTT.

The rearrangement joins TRBV5-1 to TRBJ2-1; possibly TRBD2 for D (6 bases). The CDR3 consists of 14 residues. The germline V and J ends were trimmed by 4 bases and 4 bases, with 12 bases remaining between them. From germline, CDR1 is SGHRS and CDR2 YFSETQ. The CDR3: CASSALGGYNEQFF. CDR3 sequence (DNA): TGCGCCAGCAGCGCCCTCGGGGGTTACAATGAGCAGTTCTTC.

CDR3 region: CASVLRNTIYF. The CDR3, as DNA: TGTGCTAGTGTTCTACGAAACACCATATATTTT. V and J are TRBV12-5 and TRBJ1-3; no clear D gene. The V gene lost 7 bases and the J gene lost 5 bases, with 6 bases spanning the gap. Germline CDR1 LGHNT, CDR2 FRNRAP. This CDR3 has 11 residues. Supplemented by reference TRBV12-5 and TRBJ1-3, the full variable domain reads DARVTQTPRHKVTEMGQEVTMRCQPILGHNTVFWYRQTMMQGLELLAYFRNRAPLDDSGMPKDRFSAEMPDATLATLKIQPSEPRDSAVYFCASVLRNTIYFGEGSWLTVV.